These T cell receptor beta chains were read from a single sample in a study of blood T cells in healthy people across ages. TCRdb re-called the 5' RACE reads with MiXCR, one entry per CDR3 protein. The table records 850,000 to 1,300,000 distinct CDR3 sequences, under 45% of them present only once. Source material: blood. All receptors come from a woman aged 60 to 75 in good health. CDR3s include the opening cysteine and the closing phenylalanine or tryptophan. The D gene is left open where the match is weak. Size is omitted from some rows. Given values are once, few, many or a class for expanded clones.

v_gene: TRBV4-1
j_gene: TRBJ2-1
d_gene: TRBD2
abundance: few
CDR3aa: CASSPTSGLYNEQFF
CDR3nt: TGCGCCAGCAGCCCGACTAGCGGACTTTACAATGAGCAGTTCTTC

v_gene: TRBV5-6
j_gene: TRBJ2-5
d_gene: -
abundance: few
CDR3aa: CASSLGDFLKTQYF
CDR3nt: TGTGCCAGCAGCTTGGGGGACTTCTTAAAGACCCAGTACTTC

v_gene: TRBV28
j_gene: TRBJ2-1
d_gene: -
abundance: -
CDR3aa: CASSLVKGEYNEQFF
CDR3nt: TGTGCCAGCAGTTTAGTGAAGGGAGAATACAATGAGCAGTTCTTC

v_gene: TRBV5-8
j_gene: TRBJ2-1
d_gene: TRBD2
abundance: -
CDR3aa: CASSFVLAGVYEQFF
CDR3nt: TGTGCCAGCAGCTTTGTACTAGCGGGAGTATATGAGCAGTTCTTC

v_gene: TRBV29-1
j_gene: TRBJ2-6
d_gene: -
abundance: -
CDR3aa: CSVVRDRGANVLTF
CDR3nt: TGCAGCGTCGTCCGGGACCGTGGGGCCAACGTCCTGACTTTC

v_gene: TRBV5-4
j_gene: TRBJ1-2
d_gene: -
abundance: -
CDR3aa: CADSSYTF
CDR3nt: TGTGCCGACTCGAGCTACACCTTC

v_gene: TRBV10-3
j_gene: TRBJ2-7
d_gene: TRBD2
abundance: -
CDR3aa: CAISVVAGDGEQYF
CDR3nt: TGTGCCATCAGTGTTGTAGCGGGAGACGGCGAGCAGTACTTC

v_gene: TRBV5-1
j_gene: TRBJ2-1
d_gene: -
abundance: -
CDR3aa: CASSHPQVYNEQFF
CDR3nt: TGCGCCAGCAGCCACCCCCAGGTCTACAATGAGCAGTTCTTC

v_gene: TRBV20-1
j_gene: TRBJ2-4
d_gene: TRBD2
abundance: -
CDR3aa: CSAQGGAGEQYF
CDR3nt: TGCAGTGCTCAGGGCGGGGCGGGGGAGCAGTACTTC

v_gene: TRBV27
j_gene: TRBJ1-5
d_gene: TRBD1
abundance: -
CDR3aa: CASSPGTGYRPQHF
CDR3nt: TGTGCCAGCAGCCCTGGGACAGGGTACCGGCCCCAGCATTTT

v_gene: TRBV27
j_gene: TRBJ1-5
d_gene: TRBD1
abundance: -
CDR3aa: CASSPDRGSNQPQHF
CDR3nt: TGTGCCAGCAGTCCGGACAGGGGAAGCAATCAGCCCCAGCATTTT

v_gene: TRBV27
j_gene: TRBJ1-5
d_gene: -
abundance: -
CDR3aa: CAGITGPYSNQPQHF
CDR3nt: TGTGCCGGAATAACGGGGCCCTATAGCAATCAGCCCCAGCATTTT

v_gene: TRBV2
j_gene: TRBJ1-4
d_gene: -
abundance: few
CDR3aa: CASSEVGQINEKLFF
CDR3nt: TGTGCCAGCAGTGAAGTAGGGCAGATTAATGAAAAACTGTTTTTT

v_gene: TRBV7-3
j_gene: TRBJ2-5
d_gene: -
abundance: -
CDR3aa: CASSLIPTSQETQYF
CDR3nt: TGTGCCAGCAGCCTCATCCCGACAAGCCAAGAGACCCAGTACTTC

v_gene: TRBV7-6
j_gene: TRBJ2-4
d_gene: TRBD2
abundance: few
CDR3aa: CASSPQTSGLAKNIQYF
CDR3nt: TGTGCCAGCAGCCCTCAGACTAGCGGTCTAGCCAAAAACATTCAGTACTTC

v_gene: TRBV5-1
j_gene: TRBJ2-1
d_gene: TRBD1
abundance: few
CDR3aa: CASWTGRSGEQFF
CDR3nt: TGCGCCAGCTGGACAGGGCGTAGTGGTGAGCAGTTCTTC

v_gene: TRBV11-1
j_gene: TRBJ2-1
d_gene: TRBD2
abundance: -
CDR3aa: CASSPSGPSSYNEQFF
CDR3nt: TGTGCCAGCAGTCCTAGCGGGCCTTCATCCTACAATGAGCAGTTCTTC

v_gene: TRBV14
j_gene: TRBJ2-1
d_gene: -
abundance: -
CDR3aa: CASSQVFSGEQLF
CDR3nt: TGTGCCAGCAGCCAAGTATTTAGCGGTGAGCAGTTATTC

v_gene: TRBV4-2
j_gene: TRBJ2-7
d_gene: TRBD2
abundance: -
CDR3aa: CASSQDLTSPADEQYF
CDR3nt: TGTGCCAGCAGCCAAGATCTGACTAGCCCAGCCGACGAGCAGTACTTC

v_gene: TRBV12-3/TRBV12-4
j_gene: TRBJ2-5
d_gene: -
abundance: once
CDR3aa: CASSLTLQETQYF
CDR3nt: TGTGCCAGCAGTCTGACTCTCCAAGAGACCCAGTACTTC

v_gene: TRBV19
j_gene: TRBJ2-6
d_gene: -
abundance: -
CDR3aa: CASSILGVGGSGANVLTF
CDR3nt: TGTGCCAGTAGTATTCTCGGCGTCGGTGGCTCTGGGGCCAACGTCCTGACTTTC

v_gene: TRBV27
j_gene: TRBJ1-2
d_gene: -
abundance: once
CDR3aa: CASSPQGPYVYGYTF
CDR3nt: TGTGCCAGCAGTCCCCAGGGGCCTTATGTCTATGGCTACACCTTC

v_gene: TRBV10-3
j_gene: TRBJ2-7
d_gene: -
abundance: -
CDR3aa: CAISDPGGISYEQYF
CDR3nt: TGTGCCATCAGTGACCCCGGGGGAATCTCCTACGAGCAGTACTTC

v_gene: TRBV15
j_gene: TRBJ1-2
d_gene: -
abundance: few
CDR3aa: CATSRSGGYGYTF
CDR3nt: TGTGCCACCAGCAGGTCGGGGGGGTATGGCTACACCTTC

v_gene: TRBV3-1
j_gene: TRBJ2-2
d_gene: TRBD2
abundance: -
CDR3aa: CASSQDGSGRFGELFF
CDR3nt: TGTGCCAGCAGCCAAGATGGGAGCGGGAGGTTCGGGGAGCTGTTTTTT

v_gene: TRBV5-6
j_gene: TRBJ2-1
d_gene: -
abundance: -
CDR3aa: CASSLIGASNEQFF
CDR3nt: TGTGCCAGCAGCTTGATAGGTGCAAGCAATGAGCAGTTCTTC

v_gene: TRBV7-9
j_gene: TRBJ2-7
d_gene: -
abundance: -
CDR3aa: CASSPRAGGRYEQYF
CDR3nt: TGTGCCAGCAGCCCTAGGGCCGGGGGTCGCTACGAGCAGTACTTC

v_gene: TRBV7-2
j_gene: TRBJ2-5
d_gene: -
abundance: -
CDR3aa: CASSLSVGTYNEQYF
CDR3nt: TGTGCCAGCAGCCTTAGCGTCGGGACCTACAATGAGCAGTACTTC

v_gene: TRBV11-2
j_gene: TRBJ2-3
d_gene: -
abundance: -
CDR3aa: CASSLTPRGDTQYF
CDR3nt: TGTGCCAGCAGCTTAACCCCTAGGGGAGATACGCAGTATTTT

v_gene: TRBV12-3/TRBV12-4
j_gene: TRBJ2-7
d_gene: -
abundance: -
CDR3aa: CASSLAEDEQYF
CDR3nt: TGTGCCAGCAGTTTAGCCGAAGACGAGCAGTACTTC

v_gene: TRBV7-9
j_gene: TRBJ2-5
d_gene: TRBD2
abundance: few
CDR3aa: CASSLLAGPGETQYF
CDR3nt: TGTGCCAGCAGCCTCTTAGCGGGACCGGGGGAGACCCAGTACTTC

v_gene: TRBV20-1
j_gene: TRBJ1-2
d_gene: TRBD1
abundance: -
CDR3aa: CSARTTGEGYTF
CDR3nt: TGCAGTGCTAGAACGACAGGGGAAGGCTACACCTTC

v_gene: TRBV6-5
j_gene: TRBJ1-2
d_gene: -
abundance: -
CDR3aa: CASRAVYGYTF
CDR3nt: TGTGCCAGCAGGGCAGTCTATGGCTACACCTTC

v_gene: TRBV24-1
j_gene: TRBJ2-1
d_gene: -
abundance: few
CDR3aa: CATSDAGITYNEQFF
CDR3nt: TGTGCCACCAGTGATGCGGGGATTACCTACAATGAGCAGTTCTTC

v_gene: TRBV7-9
j_gene: TRBJ2-5
d_gene: -
abundance: few
CDR3aa: CASSFRLDFQETQYF
CDR3nt: TGTGCCAGCAGCTTCAGACTAGATTTCCAAGAGACCCAGTACTTC

v_gene: TRBV9
j_gene: TRBJ2-7
d_gene: -
abundance: -
CDR3aa: CASSVDPNYEQYF
CDR3nt: TGTGCCAGCAGCGTAGATCCAAACTACGAGCAGTACTTC

v_gene: TRBV12-3/TRBV12-4
j_gene: TRBJ2-3
d_gene: TRBD2
abundance: -
CDR3aa: CASSSGLAGGTQYF
CDR3nt: TGTGCCAGCAGTTCGGGACTAGCGGGAGGTACGCAGTATTTT

v_gene: TRBV7-8
j_gene: TRBJ2-1
d_gene: -
abundance: -
CDR3aa: CASSLGSEYNYNEQFF
CDR3nt: TGTGCCAGCAGCTTAGGGAGCGAATACAACTACAATGAGCAGTTCTTC

v_gene: TRBV15
j_gene: TRBJ2-2
d_gene: -
abundance: -
CDR3aa: CATSTTKTGELFF
CDR3nt: TGTGCCACCAGCACCACTAAAACCGGGGAGCTGTTTTTT

v_gene: TRBV20-1
j_gene: TRBJ2-1
d_gene: -
abundance: -
CDR3aa: CSATYFGLASSYNEQFF
CDR3nt: TGCAGTGCTACCTACTTCGGACTGGCTAGCTCCTACAATGAGCAGTTCTTC

v_gene: TRBV20-1
j_gene: TRBJ2-7
d_gene: TRBD1
abundance: -
CDR3aa: CSVREDRGLYEQYF
CDR3nt: TGCAGTGTTAGAGAGGACAGGGGGCTATACGAGCAGTACTTC

v_gene: TRBV5-4
j_gene: TRBJ2-5
d_gene: -
abundance: -
CDR3aa: CASRGGQQETQYF
CDR3nt: TGTGCCAGCAGGGGGGGACAGCAAGAGACCCAGTACTTC

v_gene: TRBV3-1
j_gene: TRBJ2-3
d_gene: TRBD2
abundance: -
CDR3aa: CASSQNPGLGLDTQYF
CDR3nt: TGTGCCAGCAGCCAGAACCCGGGACTAGGGTTAGATACGCAGTATTTT

v_gene: TRBV9
j_gene: TRBJ1-1
d_gene: -
abundance: -
CDR3aa: CASSVEGTMNTEAFF
CDR3nt: TGTGCCAGCAGCGTAGAGGGCACTATGAACACTGAAGCTTTCTTT

v_gene: TRBV6-2/TRBV6-3
j_gene: TRBJ2-5
d_gene: TRBD2
abundance: few
CDR3aa: CASSSSLAGGETQYF
CDR3nt: TGTGCCAGCAGTTCCTCCCTAGCGGGAGGCGAGACCCAGTACTTC

v_gene: TRBV11-2
j_gene: TRBJ2-5
d_gene: -
abundance: -
CDR3aa: CASSLDPEYQETQYF
CDR3nt: TGTGCCAGCAGCTTAGACCCTGAATACCAAGAGACCCAGTACTTC

v_gene: TRBV7-8
j_gene: TRBJ1-6
d_gene: -
abundance: -
CDR3aa: CASSYGVENSPLHF
CDR3nt: TGTGCCAGCAGCTACGGGGTAGAGAATTCACCCCTCCACTTT

v_gene: TRBV29-1
j_gene: TRBJ2-7
d_gene: TRBD1
abundance: -
CDR3aa: CSGGDREGYEQYF
CDR3nt: TGCAGCGGGGGGGACAGGGAGGGCTACGAGCAGTACTTC